This is a list of T cell receptor beta chains from one sample in a study of blood T cells in healthy people across ages. TCRdb called the 5' RACE reads again in MiXCR, with one record for every CDR3 protein. The sample records roughly 1,500,000 distinct CDR3 sequences, roughly 40% being singletons. Sequenced input: blood. Receptors originate from a woman aged 18-29 years in good health. Each CDR3 is given with its conserved first and last residue. Fields, in order: clone size, V gene, J gene, D gene, CDR3 protein, CDR3 DNA. D genes are given only for firm matches. A clone size is listed for some rows: how often the clone was seen (once, few, many), or a class if it is expanded.

.,TRBV2,TRBJ1-1,.,CASSEDATLGAFF,TGTGCCAGCAGTGAAGACGCGACCCTTGGAGCTTTCTTT
many,TRBV27,TRBJ2-3,TRBD1,CASSLSDRGYTDTQYF,TGTGCCAGCAGTTTATCGGACAGGGGGTACACAGATACGCAGTATTTT
.,TRBV3-1,TRBJ2-5,.,CASSHKGARQETQYF,TGTGCCAGCAGCCACAAGGGAGCGCGACAAGAGACCCAGTACTTC
.,TRBV6-1,TRBJ2-7,.,CATRASEAFRVEGGYEQYF,TGTGCCACCCGGGCAAGCGAAGCATTCCGAGTCGAGGGGGGCTACGAGCAGTACTTC
few,TRBV20-1,TRBJ2-7,.,CSARPGTTGIYEQYF,TGCAGTGCACGCCCCGGGACGACGGGGATCTACGAGCAGTACTTC
.,TRBV28,TRBJ2-3,.,CASITSSSGSTDTQYF,TGTGCCAGCATCACCTCCTCCAGCGGGAGCACAGATACGCAGTATTTT
.,TRBV5-4,TRBJ2-1,TRBD1,CASFETGGLAEQFF,TGTGCCAGCTTTGAGACAGGGGGCTTGGCTGAGCAGTTCTTC
few,TRBV27,TRBJ1-2,.,CASSLSLQGSYTF,TGTGCCAGCAGTTTATCCCTACAGGGTAGCTACACCTTC
few,TRBV12-5,TRBJ1-1,.,CASGETNTEAFF,TGTGCTAGTGGGGAGACGAACACTGAAGCTTTCTTT
.,TRBV7-2,TRBJ2-7,TRBD2,CASSLGGLVYERYF,TGTGCCAGCAGCTTAGGAGGACTAGTCTACGAGCGGTACTTC
.,TRBV3-1,TRBJ1-2,.,CASSQDLGASGYTF,TGTGCCAGCAGCCAAGATTTGGGGGCGAGTGGCTACACCTTC
.,TRBV3-1,TRBJ2-5,TRBD2,CASSQAGGSRETQYF,TGTGCCAGCAGCCAAGCGGGGGGTTCGCGTGAGACCCAGTACTTC
.,TRBV27,TRBJ1-1,TRBD1,CASSTPGGAKTEAFF,TGTGCCAGCAGTACCCCAGGGGGGGCTAAGACTGAAGCTTTCTTT
many,TRBV20-1,TRBJ2-1,TRBD1,CSATHRGENEQFF,TGCAGTGCTACTCACAGGGGGGAGAATGAGCAGTTCTTC
many,TRBV6-5,TRBJ2-7,TRBD1,CASSYGTGVYEQYF,TGTGCCAGCAGTTACGGGACAGGGGTCTACGAGCAGTACTTC
.,TRBV7-2,TRBJ1-1,.,CASSLDAGANTEAFF,TGTGCCAGCAGCTTAGATGCAGGAGCGAACACTGAAGCTTTCTTT
.,TRBV4-1,TRBJ2-7,TRBD1,CASSQARTGTSYEQYF,TGCGCCAGCAGCCAAGCTCGGACAGGGACCTCCTACGAGCAGTACTTC
.,TRBV12-3/TRBV12-4,TRBJ2-7,TRBD1,CASSRGQGYYEQYF,TGTGCCAGCAGTCGCGGACAGGGGTACTACGAGCAGTACTTC
.,TRBV10-3,TRBJ1-1,.,CAINPFGNTEAFF,TGTGCCATCAATCCGTTTGGGAACACTGAAGCTTTCTTT
few,TRBV25-1,TRBJ2-5,.,CASSASETQYF,TGTGCCAGCAGTGCGAGCGAGACCCAGTACTTC
.,TRBV20-1,TRBJ1-5,.,CSARGAANQPQHF,TGCAGTGCTAGAGGGGCGGCGAATCAGCCCCAGCATTTT
few,TRBV4-1,TRBJ2-7,.,CASSQALTLDKYSGMVYEQYF,TGCGCCAGCAGCCAAGCTTTAACCCTGGACAAGTACAGTGGGATGGTCTACGAGCAGTACTTC
few,TRBV4-1,TRBJ1-5,.,CASSQDWVNQPQHF,TGCGCCAGCAGCCAAGATTGGGTCAATCAGCCCCAGCATTTT
few,TRBV3-1,TRBJ2-1,TRBD1,CASSPLGQGDNEQFF,TGTGCCAGCAGCCCCCTGGGACAGGGTGACAATGAGCAGTTCTTC
few,TRBV20-1,TRBJ1-4,.,CSAREQGTEKLFF,TGCAGTGCTAGAGAACAGGGAACTGAAAAACTGTTTTTT
.,TRBV11-3,TRBJ2-3,.,CASSLGTRDTQYF,TGTGCCAGCAGCTTAGGAACCCGGGATACGCAGTATTTT
few,TRBV29-1,TRBJ2-5,.,CSVDLARSYQETQYF,TGCAGCGTTGATTTGGCCCGGTCGTACCAAGAGACCCAGTACTTC
few,TRBV9,TRBJ2-3,TRBD2,CASSATSGESTDTQYF,TGTGCCAGCAGCGCCACTAGCGGTGAATCGACAGATACGCAGTATTTT
few,TRBV14,TRBJ2-7,TRBD1,CASSQETGAYSKYNEQYF,TGTGCCAGCAGCCAAGAAACAGGGGCATATTCCAAATACAATGAGCAGTACTTC
once,TRBV11-2,TRBJ1-1,.,CASSSKVPEAFF,TGTGCCAGCAGCTCTAAGGTCCCTGAAGCTTTCTTT
few,TRBV27,TRBJ2-1,TRBD2,CASSLSTSGGPHNEQFF,TGTGCCAGCAGTCTCTCAACTAGCGGGGGGCCACACAATGAGCAGTTCTTC
many,TRBV6-5,TRBJ2-2,.,CASSYSETTGGGELFF,TGTGCCAGCAGTTACTCCGAAACCACCGGGGGCGGGGAGCTGTTTTTT
.,TRBV5-1,TRBJ1-1,.,CASSLGRAEALNTEAFF,TGCGCCAGCAGCTTAGGGAGGGCTGAGGCTCTGAACACTGAAGCTTTCTTT
few,TRBV27,TRBJ2-7,TRBD2,CASSLEASGAYEQYF,TGTGCCAGCAGTTTAGAGGCTAGCGGAGCCTACGAGCAGTACTTC
few,TRBV7-9,TRBJ2-5,.,CASSLVGSEETQYF,TGTGCCAGCAGCTTAGTGGGGTCGGAAGAGACCCAGTACTTC
once,TRBV5-1,TRBJ2-1,TRBD1,CASSLFRPTGDYNEQFF,TGCGCCAGCAGCTTGTTCCGCCCTACAGGGGACTACAATGAGCAGTTCTTC
many,TRBV4-1,TRBJ2-1,.,CASSQEGGYNEQFF,TGCGCCAGCAGCCAAGAAGGGGGGTACAATGAGCAGTTCTTC
.,TRBV5-1,TRBJ2-1,.,CASNPSAAYNEQFF,TGCGCCAGCAATCCTTCTGCGGCCTACAATGAGCAGTTCTTC
.,TRBV7-9,TRBJ2-7,TRBD2,CTSSPSGIIYEQYF,TGTACCAGCAGCCCAAGCGGGATAATCTACGAGCAGTACTTC
.,TRBV11-2,TRBJ1-2,.,CASSTYRGTWGNYGYTF,TGTGCCAGCAGCACTTATAGGGGAACGTGGGGTAACTATGGCTACACCTTC
few,TRBV15,TRBJ1-2,.,CATSRDLAFVNYGYTF,TGTGCCACCAGCAGAGATTTGGCCTTCGTTAACTATGGCTACACCTTC
.,TRBV5-1,TRBJ2-7,.,CASGKGTDSYEQYF,TGCGCCAGCGGTAAAGGGACCGACTCCTACGAGCAGTACTTC
.,TRBV20-1,TRBJ1-5,.,CSATTVSNQPQHF,TGCAGTGCCACCACCGTTAGCAATCAGCCCCAGCATTTT
.,TRBV10-3,TRBJ1-1,TRBD1,CAISDDRARHTEAFF,TGTGCCATCAGTGACGACAGGGCTAGGCACACTGAAGCTTTCTTT
few,TRBV10-1,TRBJ2-7,.,CASSDGKREQYF,TGCGCCAGCAGTGACGGTAAACGCGAGCAGTACTTC
few,TRBV6-1,TRBJ2-7,TRBD2,CASRQLAGDNGYEQYF,TGTGCCAGCAGGCAACTAGCGGGAGATAACGGCTACGAGCAGTACTTC
.,TRBV4-2,TRBJ2-5,.,CASSQDLEGGTQYF,TGTGCCAGCAGCCAAGATCTAGAGGGAGGGACCCAGTACTTC
.,TRBV29-1,TRBJ2-7,.,CSPRTGPSFYEQYF,TGCAGCCCCCGAACAGGGCCCTCCTTCTACGAGCAGTACTTC
few,TRBV10-3,TRBJ2-5,TRBD2,CATGAGDQETQYF,TGTGCCACCGGAGCGGGGGACCAAGAGACCCAGTACTTC
.,TRBV7-2,TRBJ2-2,.,CASRGSGQTTGELFF,TGTGCCAGCAGAGGCAGTGGGCAGACCACCGGGGAGCTGTTTTTT
few,TRBV2,TRBJ2-4,.,CASSEQQGNIQYF,TGTGCCAGCAGTGAACAGCAGGGGAACATTCAGTACTTC
few,TRBV5-1,TRBJ1-2,TRBD1,CASSVGQGRTYGYTF,TGCGCCAGCAGCGTAGGACAGGGGCGTACCTATGGCTACACCTTC
few,TRBV12-3/TRBV12-4,TRBJ2-3,TRBD2,CASSSPYGRGTDTQYF,TGTGCCAGCAGTTCCCCTTATGGGAGGGGCACAGATACGCAGTATTTT